The 9 T cell receptor beta chains below come from one sample, sequenced in a study of Graves' ophthalmopathy and Graves' hyperthyroidism. RNA transcripts yielded amplified TCR beta CDR3 regions. RT-PCR with HTBI primers came first, then second-round multiplex PCR. TCRdb called the multiplex PCR reads again in MiXCR, with one record for every CDR3 protein. The table has around 340,000 distinct CDR3 sequences, roughly 15% seen once; the top ten hold approximately 13%. The source material was peripheral blood. These receptors came from an adult man with Graves' ophthalmopathy.

Many counts were recorded for this clonotype. The chain joins TRBV27 to TRBJ1-5; the D gene is possibly TRBD1 (5 bases). Germline V gene lookup returns CDR1 MNHEY and CDR2 SMNVEV (reference sequence). This CDR3 has 14 amino acids. V was shortened by 5 bases and J by 0 bases, with 8 bases between the two germline ends. The CDR3 nucleotides read TGTGCCAGCAGTCCGGGACCTAGCAATCAGCCCCAGCATTTT. This translates into CASSPGPSNQPQHF.

This clonotype was found a few times. The chain carries TRBV6-2 or TRBV6-3 and TRBJ1-5, with TRBD1 matching over 12 bases. V trimming: 5 bases; J trimming: 3 bases; junction bases outside the gene matches: 11. Germline values: CDR1 MNHEY, CDR2 SVGEGT. This CDR3 has 18 residues. CDR3 DNA: TGTGCCAGCAGTACCGGGACAGGGGGCTCAAAGTACAATCAGCCCCAGCATTTT. Amino acids: CASSTGTGGSKYNQPQHF.

This clonotype showed up many times. The rearrangement uses TRBV6-2 or TRBV6-3 and TRBJ2-7; 8 nucleotides line up with TRBD1. The V segment lost 9 bases and the J segment 4 bases; nucleotides outside the gene matches: 2. The CDR3 contains 11 residues. CDR1 is MNHEY, CDR2 SVGEGT, per germline. The DNA of the CDR3 is TGTGCCAGTCACAGGGGGTACGAGCAGTACTTC. Amino acids: CASHRGYEQYF.

This clonotype was counted many times. The chain uses TRBV6-5 and TRBJ2-5, with TRBD2 identical over 13 bases. The trim removed 2 bases at V and 5 bases at J, leaving 5 bases unmatched. The length of the CDR3 is 16 residues. The germline gives CDR1 MNHEY, CDR2 SVGAGI. CDR3 in DNA: TGTGCCAGCAGTTACGGGGGACTAGCGGGGCCGGAGACCCAGTACTTC. Protein sequence: CASSYGGLAGPETQYF.

This clonotype was seen many times. V and J are TRBV12-3 or TRBV12-4 and TRBJ2-7, with D hard to call. V was cut by 6 bases and J by 2 bases, with 5 bases left in between. The CDR3 loop spans 11 amino acids. The CDR3, as DNA: TGTGCCAGCAGCCTTACCTACGAGCAGTACTTC. Translated: CASSLTYEQYF.

This chain connects TRBV7-3 to TRBJ2-7, with a tentative D call TRBD2 (5 bases). Trimming shortened V by 2 bases and J by 6 bases, and 14 bases separated the two germline ends. Germline values: CDR1 SGHTA, CDR2 FQGTGA. This CDR3 region has 14 residues. CDR3 sequence: CASSLDPRRGEQYF. The CDR3 DNA reads TGTGCCAGCAGCTTAGACCCTCGACGGGGCGAGCAGTACTTC.

This clonotype was recorded many times. CDR3 amino acids: CSARDVPGQGWATEAFF. The CDR3, as DNA: TGCAGTGCTAGAGACGTCCCGGGACAGGGATGGGCCACTGAAGCTTTCTTT. The V gene is TRBV20-1, the J gene TRBJ1-1; TRBD1 matches at 9 bases. After removal of 0 bases from V and 4 bases from J, the junction contained 12 bases not matched to a gene. Germline assignment: CDR1 DFQATT and CDR2 SNEGSKA (reference sequence). The length of the CDR3 is 17 residues.

This clonotype was recorded at least ten times. The V and J genes are TRBV12-3 or TRBV12-4 and TRBJ1-1; D is undetermined. Trimming pared 6 bases from V and 13 bases from J, leaving 15 bases between. The CDR3 totals 11 residues. This CDR3 reads CASSTYQKGFF. The CDR3 DNA sequence: TGTGCCAGCAGCACATACCAGAAAGGTTTCTTT.

This clonotype has at least ten counts. The V and J genes are TRBV20-1 and TRBJ1-2; TRBD1 matches 7 bases. Germline V CDR1 and CDR2: DFQATT, SNEGSKA (reference sequence). This CDR3 is built from 15 residues. Losses at the gene ends were 0 bases for V and 4 bases for J; bases not matched to a gene: 8. The CDR3 DNA sequence: TGCAGTGCTAGAGACCCCGGACAGGAGTCCTATGGCTACACCTTC. Translating it yields CSARDPGQESYGYTF.